This is a list of T cell receptor beta chains from one sample in a study of CD8 T cells in Susac syndrome. TCRdb recomputed calls from the immunoSEQ multiplex PCR reads with MiXCR, one row per CDR3 protein. The data show under 200,000 distinct CDR3 sequences, with approximately 95% seen just once and approximately 0.12% held by the top ten. Sequences were obtained from CD4+ T cells from PBMCs. Receptors were obtained from a human donor with Susac syndrome. CDR3s include the opening cysteine and the closing phenylalanine or tryptophan. A D gene is named only where the DNA matches it firmly. Part of the rows lack a size; the others show once, few, many or a class for expanded clones.

CDR3nt: TGTGCCAGTAGTCCAGGGTCAACTCAGCCCCAGCATTTT; CDR3aa: CASSPGSTQPQHF; d_gene: NA; j_gene: TRBJ1-5; abundance: NA; v_gene: TRBV19
CDR3nt: TGTGCCAGCAGCCAGGATCGGATAGGCTCGATGGGGCAGTTCTTC; CDR3aa: CASSQDRIGSMGQFF; d_gene: NA; j_gene: TRBJ2-1; abundance: NA; v_gene: TRBV3-1
CDR3nt: TGCAGCGTTGAGGACAGGGGGCGTGTGTTTTTT; CDR3aa: CSVEDRGRVFF; d_gene: TRBD1; j_gene: TRBJ1-4; abundance: NA; v_gene: TRBV29-1
CDR3nt: TGTGCCACCAGTGACCACGGCGCCACCCGCTCGCAGTATTTT; CDR3aa: CATSDHGATRSQYF; d_gene: NA; j_gene: TRBJ2-3; abundance: NA; v_gene: TRBV24-1
CDR3nt: TGTGCCAGCGGGATGGACAGGGGAGAGACCCAGTACTTC; CDR3aa: CASGMDRGETQYF; d_gene: TRBD1; j_gene: TRBJ2-5; abundance: NA; v_gene: TRBV5-6
CDR3nt: TGTGCCTGGAGCTTTACAGGGATCACAGATACGCAGTATTTT; CDR3aa: CAWSFTGITDTQYF; d_gene: NA; j_gene: TRBJ2-3; abundance: NA; v_gene: TRBV30
CDR3nt: TGTGCCAGCAGTGTTTATAGCGGAGCCAGAGAGACCCAGTACTTC; CDR3aa: CASSVYSGARETQYF; d_gene: NA; j_gene: TRBJ2-5; abundance: NA; v_gene: TRBV25-1
CDR3nt: TGCAGCGTTCTCCTAGGGAGGCGCGAGCAGTACTTC; CDR3aa: CSVLLGRREQYF; d_gene: NA; j_gene: TRBJ2-7; abundance: NA; v_gene: TRBV29-1
CDR3nt: TGTGCCAGCAGTTACATCTCAACGGCGTATGGCTACACCTTC; CDR3aa: CASSYISTAYGYTF; d_gene: NA; j_gene: TRBJ1-2; abundance: NA; v_gene: TRBV7-9
CDR3nt: TGTGCCAGCAGTCGTCACAGGGGGCCGAACTATGGCTACACCTTC; CDR3aa: CASSRHRGPNYGYTF; d_gene: TRBD1; j_gene: TRBJ1-2; abundance: NA; v_gene: TRBV12-3/TRBV12-4
CDR3nt: TGTGCCAGCAGTTACTCGGACCAGGGGGGAGATTCACCCCTCCACTTT; CDR3aa: CASSYSDQGGDSPLHF; d_gene: TRBD1; j_gene: TRBJ1-6; abundance: NA; v_gene: TRBV6-5
CDR3nt: TGTGCCAGCAGCGGGGGACTAGCGGGCGCCTACAATGAGCAGTTCTTC; CDR3aa: CASSGGLAGAYNEQFF; d_gene: TRBD2; j_gene: TRBJ2-1; abundance: NA; v_gene: TRBV11-2
CDR3nt: TGTGCCAGCAGACCACAGGGGGCGAGTGCCACTGAAGCTTTCTTT; CDR3aa: CASRPQGASATEAFF; d_gene: TRBD1; j_gene: TRBJ1-1; abundance: NA; v_gene: TRBV7-2
CDR3nt: TGTGCCAGCAGCCAAGATGGCAACGACCAGCCCCAGCATTTT; CDR3aa: CASSQDGNDQPQHF; d_gene: NA; j_gene: TRBJ1-5; abundance: NA; v_gene: TRBV3-1
CDR3nt: TGTGCCAGCAGCGGGACTAACCCCTGGGAGCAGTTCTTC; CDR3aa: CASSGTNPWEQFF; d_gene: TRBD2; j_gene: TRBJ2-1; abundance: NA; v_gene: TRBV4-2
CDR3nt: TGTGCCAGCAGTTCAACCGGTCTTGGCGGGACTGAAGCTTCCTTT; CDR3aa: CASSSTGLGGTEASF; d_gene: NA; j_gene: TRBJ1-1; abundance: NA; v_gene: TRBV12-3/TRBV12-4
CDR3nt: TGTGCCAGCGGGACAGGGTTGGGCAATGAGCAGTTCTTC; CDR3aa: CASGTGLGNEQFF; d_gene: TRBD1; j_gene: TRBJ2-1; abundance: NA; v_gene: TRBV6-2/TRBV6-3
CDR3nt: TGTGCCAGCAGCGTGACTAGCGGGAGTGTGGAGACCCAGTACTTC; CDR3aa: CASSVTSGSVETQYF; d_gene: TRBD2; j_gene: TRBJ2-5; abundance: NA; v_gene: TRBV9
CDR3nt: TGTGCCAGCAGCTTGTCCAGGGGCGCAGATACGCAGTATTTT; CDR3aa: CASSLSRGADTQYF; d_gene: NA; j_gene: TRBJ2-3; abundance: few; v_gene: TRBV7-3
CDR3nt: TGTGCCAGCAGCGGAACCACAGGGGGCCCCTACAATGAGCAGTTCTTC; CDR3aa: CASSGTTGGPYNEQFF; d_gene: TRBD1; j_gene: TRBJ2-1; abundance: NA; v_gene: TRBV7-2
CDR3nt: TGTGCCAGCAGTCCAACTAGCGGGCGGGGAGATACGCAGTATTTT; CDR3aa: CASSPTSGRGDTQYF; d_gene: TRBD2; j_gene: TRBJ2-3; abundance: NA; v_gene: TRBV28
CDR3nt: TGCGCCAGCAGCCAAGATCCACCTTACAATGAGCAGTTCTTC; CDR3aa: CASSQDPPYNEQFF; d_gene: NA; j_gene: TRBJ2-1; abundance: medium-sized; v_gene: TRBV7-2
CDR3nt: TGCAGTGCTATATCACAGGGGGATCAGCCCCAGCATTTT; CDR3aa: CSAISQGDQPQHF; d_gene: TRBD1; j_gene: TRBJ1-5; abundance: NA; v_gene: TRBV20-1
CDR3nt: TGTGCCAGCAGCCAAGATCGCGGGCCCCAGCATTTT; CDR3aa: CASSQDRGPQHF; d_gene: NA; j_gene: TRBJ1-5; abundance: NA; v_gene: TRBV14
CDR3nt: TGTGCCTGGAGTCGGCGGGAGCGGGATACGCAGTATTTT; CDR3aa: CAWSRRERDTQYF; d_gene: TRBD2; j_gene: TRBJ2-3; abundance: NA; v_gene: TRBV30
CDR3nt: TGTGCCAGCAGCTTAGAGGTCGGGAACTATGGCTACACCTTC; CDR3aa: CASSLEVGNYGYTF; d_gene: NA; j_gene: TRBJ1-2; abundance: once; v_gene: TRBV7-2
CDR3nt: TGTGCCAGCAGCTTCGGACAGGGTGAAAAACTGTTTTTT; CDR3aa: CASSFGQGEKLFF; d_gene: TRBD1; j_gene: TRBJ1-4; abundance: few; v_gene: TRBV11-2
CDR3nt: TGTGCCTGGAGGGTAGGGGAGAGCAATCAGCCCCAGCATTTT; CDR3aa: CAWRVGESNQPQHF; d_gene: NA; j_gene: TRBJ1-5; abundance: NA; v_gene: TRBV30
CDR3nt: TGCAGCGCGACTGCCTACACCGGGGAGCTGTTTTTT; CDR3aa: CSATAYTGELFF; d_gene: NA; j_gene: TRBJ2-2; abundance: NA; v_gene: TRBV29-1
CDR3nt: TGTGCCAGCAGCGCGGGCATCGGACAGCCCCAGCATTTT; CDR3aa: CASSAGIGQPQHF; d_gene: NA; j_gene: TRBJ1-5; abundance: once; v_gene: TRBV9
CDR3nt: TGTGCCAGCAGCTTTACCGGGACAGGGTTCGATGAGCAGTTCTTC; CDR3aa: CASSFTGTGFDEQFF; d_gene: TRBD1; j_gene: TRBJ2-1; abundance: NA; v_gene: TRBV9
CDR3nt: TGTGCCAGCAGCTTGGCGATTAGGACGGGTACCTCTGGGGCCAACGTCCTGACTTTC; CDR3aa: CASSLAIRTGTSGANVLTF; d_gene: NA; j_gene: TRBJ2-6; abundance: once; v_gene: TRBV5-4
CDR3nt: TGTGCCAGCATTTCGGTTGGCTTTAACGAGCAGTACTTC; CDR3aa: CASISVGFNEQYF; d_gene: NA; j_gene: TRBJ2-7; abundance: NA; v_gene: TRBV28
CDR3nt: TGTGCCAGCAGTGATGGAAGAGACGAGCAGTACTTC; CDR3aa: CASSDGRDEQYF; d_gene: NA; j_gene: TRBJ2-7; abundance: NA; v_gene: TRBV2
CDR3nt: TGTGCCAGCAGCCTGGGTAGTGCGTTACTGTTTTTT; CDR3aa: CASSLGSALLFF; d_gene: NA; j_gene: TRBJ1-4; abundance: NA; v_gene: TRBV12-3/TRBV12-4
CDR3nt: TGTGCCAGCAGCTCCCGGGACGCACAAGAGACCCAGTACTTC; CDR3aa: CASSSRDAQETQYF; d_gene: NA; j_gene: TRBJ2-5; abundance: NA; v_gene: TRBV5-6